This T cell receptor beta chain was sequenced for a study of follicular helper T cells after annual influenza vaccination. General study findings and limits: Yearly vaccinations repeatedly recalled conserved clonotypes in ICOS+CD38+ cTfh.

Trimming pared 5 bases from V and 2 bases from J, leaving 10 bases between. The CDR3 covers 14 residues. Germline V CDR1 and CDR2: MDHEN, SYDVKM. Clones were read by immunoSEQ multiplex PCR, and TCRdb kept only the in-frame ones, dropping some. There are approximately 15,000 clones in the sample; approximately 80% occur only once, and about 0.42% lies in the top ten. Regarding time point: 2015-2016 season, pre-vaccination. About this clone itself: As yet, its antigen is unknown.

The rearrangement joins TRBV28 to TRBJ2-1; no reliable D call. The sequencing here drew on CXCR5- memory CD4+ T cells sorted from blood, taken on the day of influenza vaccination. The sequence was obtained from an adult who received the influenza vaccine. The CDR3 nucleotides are TGTGCCAGCAGTAGGGTAGTACCCTACAATGAGCAGTTCTTC. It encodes CASSRVVPYNEQFF.